A selection of T cell receptor beta chains follows, all from one sample in a study of T cells in Graves' hyperthyroidism and ophthalmopathy. TCRdb recomputed calls from the multiplex PCR reads with MiXCR, one row per CDR3 protein. This sample has approximately 370,000 distinct CDR3 sequences, with 14% to 15% found just once. Sequenced: blood. The receptors were gathered from a young woman with Graves' hyperthyroidism. Both conserved end residues are part of each CDR3. Fields, in order: D gene, J gene, clone size, V gene, CDR3 protein, CDR3 DNA. The D gene is left open where the match is weak. A row's size may be missing; if present it is once, few, many or a size class.

>TRBD2|TRBJ2-1|many|TRBV27
CASSPLGTSGNEQFF
TGTGCCAGCAGCCCCCTTGGGACTAGCGGTAATGAGCAGTTCTTC
>TRBD1|TRBJ2-1|.|TRBV11-1
CASTPGQRYNGQFF
TGTGCCAGTACACCGGGACAGAGATACAATGGGCAGTTCTTC
>TRBD1|TRBJ2-7|many|TRBV2
CASSETDRGAYEQYF
TGTGCCAGCAGTGAAACGGACAGGGGGGCCTACGAGCAGTACTTC
>.|TRBJ1-1|many|TRBV10-3
CAISTGLNTEAFF
TGTGCCATCAGCACAGGCTTGAACACTGAAGCTTTCTTT
>.|TRBJ2-7|.|TRBV5-6
CASSLGGRPYEQYF
TGTGCCAGCAGCTTAGGAGGACGTCCCTACGAGCAGTACTTC
>.|TRBJ1-2|few|TRBV29-1
CSYGTLGGYTF
TGCAGCTACGGGACCCTCGGTGGCTACACCTTC
>TRBD1|TRBJ2-5|many|TRBV7-2
CASSSGTGRETQYF
TGTGCCAGCAGCTCGGGGACAGGGCGAGAGACCCAGTACTTC
>.|TRBJ1-2|many|TRBV24-1
CATSDTRENGYTF
TGTGCCACCAGTGACACCAGGGAAAATGGCTACACCTTC
>.|TRBJ1-5|many|TRBV11-2
CASSPSGYNQPQHF
TGTGCCAGCAGCCCCTCAGGGTACAATCAGCCCCAGCATTTT
>TRBD1|TRBJ2-5|.|TRBV9
CASSVVDRGETQYF
TGTGCCAGCAGCGTAGTGGACAGGGGAGAGACCCAGTACTTC
>TRBD2|TRBJ2-3|few|TRBV20-1
CSASSGTSALRSTDTQYF
TGCAGTGCTAGTTCCGGGACTAGCGCCTTGAGAAGCACAGATACGCAGTATTTT
>TRBD1|TRBJ1-3|.|TRBV18
CASSRTGYGNTIYF
TGTGCCAGCTCACGGACAGGGTACGGAAACACCATATATTTT
>TRBD2|TRBJ2-7|.|TRBV6-2/TRBV6-3
CAIQAGVLREQYF
TGTGCCATACAAGCGGGAGTTTTAAGGGAGCAGTACTTC
>TRBD1|TRBJ1-2|few|TRBV24-1
CATSSWTGESGYTF
TGTGCCACCAGTTCCTGGACAGGGGAGTCTGGCTACACCTTC
>.|TRBJ2-7|many|TRBV2
CASSPRQGTSYEQYF
TGTGCCAGCAGCCCCCGCCAGGGAACCTCCTACGAGCAGTACTTC
>TRBD1|TRBJ2-7|.|TRBV12-3/TRBV12-4
CASASEDRGRQEQYF
TGTGCCAGCGCTTCAGAGGACAGGGGGCGTCAAGAGCAGTACTTC
>TRBD1|TRBJ2-5|few|TRBV7-2
CASSPRFGQGQETQYF
TGTGCCAGCAGCCCCCGTTTTGGACAGGGACAAGAGACCCAGTACTTC
>TRBD2|TRBJ2-7|many|TRBV7-2
CASSGAGTTSYEQYF
TGTGCCAGCAGCGGGGCCGGGACTACATCCTACGAGCAGTACTTC
>.|TRBJ1-4|few|TRBV2
CASRFDRNEKLFF
TGTGCCAGCAGGTTTGACAGAAATGAAAAACTGTTTTTT
>.|TRBJ1-2|many|TRBV2
CASSASGSTETYFGYTF
TGTGCCAGCAGTGCATCAGGGTCTACGGAAACTTACTTTGGCTACACCTTC
>.|TRBJ2-2|many|TRBV7-3
CASSSNGPPNTGELFF
TGTGCCAGCAGCTCTAACGGACCGCCGAACACCGGGGAGCTGTTTTTT
>.|TRBJ1-4|few|TRBV20-1
CSAQGPGNEKLFF
TGCAGTGCTCAGGGGCCGGGTAATGAAAAACTGTTTTTT
>.|TRBJ1-3|.|TRBV2
CASSPLSSGNTIYF
TGTGCCAGCAGTCCCCTATCCTCTGGAAACACCATATATTTT
>.|TRBJ2-5|many|TRBV2
CASVLTAQETQYF
TGTGCCAGCGTGTTAACAGCCCAAGAGACCCAGTACTTC
>.|TRBJ2-1|many|TRBV7-2
CASSLTWAAYNEQFF
TGTGCCAGCAGCTTGACATGGGCGGCGTACAATGAGCAGTTCTTC
>TRBD2|TRBJ2-1|few|TRBV3-1
CASSPWTSGSSYNEQFF
TGTGCCAGCAGCCCTTGGACTAGCGGGAGCTCCTACAATGAGCAGTTCTTC
>.|TRBJ1-2|.|TRBV4-1
CASSPGARGVDYGYTF
TGCGCCAGCAGCCCGGGCGCGAGGGGGGTAGACTATGGCTACACCTTC
>.|TRBJ1-2|.|TRBV4-1
CASMRVPESNYGYTF
TGCGCCAGCATGCGAGTACCCGAATCTAACTATGGCTACACCTTC
>.|TRBJ1-6|.|TRBV9
CASSVGGAGKKNSPLHF
TGTGCCAGCAGCGTAGGAGGGGCTGGAAAGAAGAATTCACCCCTCCACTTT
>.|TRBJ2-7|many|TRBV5-1
CASSLAPYEQYF
TGCGCCAGCAGCTTGGCTCCATACGAGCAGTACTTC
>TRBD1|TRBJ1-1|once|TRBV5-1
CASSLRTGGGEAFF
TGCGCCAGCAGCCTGAGGACAGGGGGCGGTGAAGCTTTCTTT
>.|TRBJ2-1|few|TRBV27
CASSLPSGSEQFF
TGTGCCAGCAGTCTTCCATCGGGGTCGGAGCAGTTCTTC
>TRBD2|TRBJ2-2|.|TRBV20-1
CSARDSGRTNTGELFF
TGCAGTGCTAGGGATAGCGGGAGAACGAACACCGGGGAGCTGTTTTTT
>.|TRBJ2-7|many|TRBV20-1
CSARDPGAGDEQYF
TGCAGTGCTAGAGATCCAGGAGCAGGGGACGAGCAGTACTTC
>TRBD2|TRBJ2-7|few|TRBV6-1
CASSASGRNEQYF
TGTGCCAGCAGCGCTAGCGGGAGGAACGAGCAGTACTTC
>.|TRBJ1-5|many|TRBV3-1
CASSAQQPQHF
TGTGCCAGCAGCGCTCAGCAGCCCCAGCATTTT
>.|TRBJ2-1|.|TRBV30
CAWSVGRNEQFF
TGTGCCTGGAGTGTTGGGCGCAATGAGCAGTTCTTC
>.|TRBJ1-1|many|TRBV11-2
CASSLESQGEAFF
TGTGCCAGCAGCTTGGAGTCACAGGGTGAAGCTTTCTTT
>TRBD2|TRBJ2-3|many|TRBV28
CASSFQTSGLAGDTQYF
TGTGCCAGCAGTTTCCAGACTAGCGGGTTAGCCGGAGATACGCAGTATTTT
>.|TRBJ2-7|.|TRBV7-9
CASSFAPRARSYEQYF
TGTGCCAGCAGCTTCGCCCCCCGGGCACGCTCCTACGAGCAGTACTTC
>.|TRBJ2-5|.|TRBV20-1
CSATGLQETQYF
TGCAGTGCAACGGGACTGCAAGAGACCCAGTACTTC
>TRBD2|TRBJ2-1|many|TRBV10-3
CAISRTSENNEQFF
TGTGCCATCAGCCGGACTAGCGAAAACAATGAGCAGTTCTTC
>TRBD2|TRBJ2-1|.|TRBV29-1
CSVPGLAWNEQFF
TGCAGCGTCCCGGGACTAGCGTGGAATGAGCAGTTCTTC